This T cell receptor (beta chain) was sequenced for a study of blood T cell repertoires in COVID-19. The data were produced by immunoSEQ multiplex PCR, yet TCRdb's version contains in-frame clones alone and is incomplete. The sample includes some 490,000 clones, approximately 85% seen only once; the top ten take approximately 3.4%. The clonotype was recovered from a human donor in a cohort sampled during active COVID-19. Sample: peripheral blood.

Here the CDR3 reads CASSLAGNNEKLFF. The CDR3 DNA reads as TGTGCCAGCAGCTTGGCAGGGAATAATGAAAAACTGTTTTTT. V and J are TRBV5-4 and TRBJ1-4; possibly TRBD1 for D (5 bases). The V end was cut by 0 bases, the J end by 4 bases, with 7 bases between. This CDR3 has 14 residues. Germline CDR1 is SGHNT and CDR2 is YYREEE (reference sequence).